These 19 T cell receptor beta chains came from one sample sequenced in a study of early T cells in non-severe SARS-CoV-2 infection. From the 5' RACE reads, TCRdb called clonotypes with MiXCR, one entry per CDR3 protein. The repertoire holds tens of thousands of distinct CDR3 sequences, with around 13% as singletons. This specimen consisted of whole blood, obtained at baseline. All receptors come from an adult who was a healthcare worker with PCR-confirmed SARS-CoV-2 infection or an uninfected control (not recorded which).

The J gene is TRBJ2-3, the V gene TRBV7-3, with D tentatively TRBD2 (5 bases). Germline V gene lookup returns CDR1 SGHTA and CDR2 FQGTGA. The CDR3 contains 14 residues. Trimming took 5 bases from V and 4 from J, leaving 13 bases between them. The CDR3 DNA sequence: TGTGCCAGCAGCCCAGGCCCTAGCTCAGATACGCAGTATTTT. Protein: CASSPGPSSDTQYF.

In its sample, this clonotype was seen many times. The chain joins TRBV25-1 to TRBJ1-5, with D possibly being TRBD1 (5 bases). CDR1 and CDR2 (germline): MGHDK, SYGVNS. The CDR3 is 13 amino acids. With 8 bases removed from V and 3 bases from J, the gap between germline ends came to 11 bases. CDR3 in amino acids: CASGGGFNQPQHF. The CDR3 region has the DNA TGTGCCAGCGGGGGAGGTTTCAATCAGCCCCAGCATTTT.

The genes are TRBV9 and TRBJ2-7; a possible D gene is TRBD2 (6 bases). V dropped 3 bases and J dropped 4 bases, with 11 bases sitting between them. The CDR3 runs to 13 residues. Looked up from germline, CDR1 is SGDLS and CDR2 is YYNGEE. The CDR3 loop is CASSAPGTYEQYF. CDR3 nucleotides: TGTGCCAGCAGCGCCCCCGGGACTTACGAGCAGTACTTC. Variable domain in full (rest from reference TRBV9 and TRBJ2-7): DSGVTQTPKHLITATGQRVTLRCSPRSGDLSVYWYQQSLDQGLQFLIQYYNGEERAKGNILERFSAQQFPDLHSELNLSSLELGDSALYFCASSAPGTYEQYFGPGTRLTVT.

V usage is TRBV11-2 and J usage is TRBJ2-3, with TRBD2 matching 7 bases. V shed 2 bases and J 5 bases; nucleotides not matched to a gene: 13. CDR1 is SGHAT, CDR2 FQNNGV, per germline. There are 17 residues in the CDR3. CDR3 bases: TGTGCCAGCAGCTTAATCGCCGGCAGCGGGGCCAAAGATACGCAGTATTTT. Protein product: CASSLIAGSGAKDTQYF.

This rearrangement joins TRBV7-9 to TRBJ2-1; 9 nucleotides match TRBD2. Trimming removed 3 bases from V and 6 bases from J; junction bases left unmatched: 9. Germline CDR1 SEHNR, CDR2 FQNEAQ (reference sequence). This CDR3 has 16 residues. CDR3 sequence reads: CASSFSGTSLGNEQFF. Here the CDR3 DNA reads TGTGCCAGCAGCTTCTCCGGGACTAGCTTAGGCAATGAGCAGTTCTTC.

In this sample, this clonotype turned up a few times. This chain uses TRBV5-1 with TRBJ2-1; D is undetermined. This CDR3 is built from 13 residues. The V end was cut by 0 bases, the J end by 4 bases, with 5 bases between. The germline V gene has CDR1 SGHRS and CDR2 YFSETQ. CDR3 residues: CASSLVGYNEQFF. CDR3 nucleotides: TGCGCCAGCAGCTTGGTTGGGTACAATGAGCAGTTCTTC.

This chain connects TRBV9 to TRBJ2-5, with TRBD2 as a possible D gene (6 bases). Trimming removed 0 bases from V and 9 bases from J, with 12 bases in between. Germline CDR1 SGDLS, CDR2 YYNGEE. This CDR3 contains 13 residues. Here the CDR3 reads CASSVVAETPQYF. The CDR3 DNA sequence: TGTGCCAGCAGCGTAGTAGCGGAGACGCCCCAGTACTTC.

This clonotype has just a few counts. The gene calls are TRBV24-1 and TRBJ1-5; D is unresolved. V lost 3 bases to trimming and J lost 4 bases, with 3 bases between them. The CDR3 consists of 12 residues. Germline V gene lookup returns CDR1 KGHDR and CDR2 SFDVKD. The CDR3 is CATSDGNQPQHF. The CDR3 DNA reads as TGTGCCACCAGTGATGGGAATCAGCCCCAGCATTTT.

J is TRBJ2-2 and V is TRBV7-2; TRBD2 agrees at 7 bases. Looked up from germline, CDR1 is SGHTA and CDR2 is FQGNSA. The CDR3 contains 16 residues. Trimming removed 3 bases from V and 1 base from J; junction bases left unmatched: 5. CDR3 nucleotide sequence: TGTGCCAGCAGCTTGTGGGGGACTATGAACACCGGGGAGCTGTTTTTT. It translates to CASSLWGTMNTGELFF. The variable domain in full, completed from reference TRBV7-2 and TRBJ2-2, reads GAGVSQSPSNKVTEKGKDVELRCDPISGHTALYWYRQSLGQGLEFLIYFQGNSAPDKSGLPSDRFSAERTGGSVSTLTIQRTQQEDSAVYLCASSLWGTMNTGELFFGEGSRLTVL.

The chain is built from TRBV7-3 and TRBJ1-2, with 7 bases fitting TRBD1. The CDR3 extends over 13 amino acids. Germline CDR1 is SGHTA and CDR2 is FQGTGA. The J segment lost 7 bases and the V segment lost 5 bases, leaving 7 bases of the junction unmatched. This CDR3 reads CASSHTGDAGYTF. CDR3 DNA: TGTGCCAGCAGCCATACAGGGGACGCTGGCTACACCTTC.

The gene calls are TRBV13 and TRBJ2-1; 7 bases are shared with TRBD2. The V gene end was trimmed by 4 bases and the J gene end by 7 bases; junction bases not matched to a gene: 4. This CDR3 is 13 amino acids long. The germline gives CDR1 PRHDT, CDR2 FYEKMQ (reference sequence). The CDR3 region has the DNA TGTGCCAGCAGCTCCGCGGGAGAGAATGAGCAGTTCTTC. Translation gives CASSSAGENEQFF. Combining the CDR3 with reference TRBV13 and TRBJ2-1 gives the whole variable domain AAGVIQSPRHLIKEKRETATLKCYPIPRHDTVYWYQQGPGQDPQFLISFYEKMQSDKGSIPDRFSAQQFSDYHSELNMSSLELGDSALYFCASSSAGENEQFFGPGTRLTVL.

This clonotype was detected only a few times. The chain employs TRBV20-1 and TRBJ2-3; D gene uncertain. Trimming took 0 bases from V and 2 from J, leaving 9 bases between them. This CDR3 spans 14 amino acids. In germline, CDR1 is DFQATT, CDR2 SNEGSKA (reference sequence). CDR3 region: CSARDTGSTDTQYF. Here the CDR3 DNA reads TGCAGTGCTAGAGATACGGGTTCCACAGATACGCAGTATTTT.

The gene calls are TRBV29-1 and TRBJ2-2, with D unresolved. The CDR3 is made up of 13 amino acids. Trimming removed 5 bases at V and 4 bases at J, with 11 bases between. The germline V gene encodes CDR1 SQVTM and CDR2 ANQGSEA. The CDR3 nucleotides are TGCAGCGTTACCAGCTCTGGCACCGGGGAGCTGTTTTTT. Its translation: CSVTSSGTGELFF.

V gene TRBV20-1 combines with J gene TRBJ1-1; unclear D gene. Looked up from germline, CDR1 is DFQATT and CDR2 is SNEGSKA (reference sequence). V lost 4 bases, J lost 5 bases, and 17 bases lay in between. The length of the CDR3 is 14 residues. CDR3 DNA sequence: TGCAGTGCTATCCTTCCCCGAACGGGGACTGAAGCTTTCTTT. Protein sequence: CSAILPRTGTEAFF.

V is TRBV19 and J is TRBJ2-1, with D tentatively TRBD1 (6 bases). CDR1 is LNHDA and CDR2 is SQIVND in the germline V gene (reference sequence). V lost 5 bases to trimming and J lost 0 bases, with 14 bases between them. This CDR3 comprises 16 residues. The CDR3 here is CASSFGGQSSYNEQFF. As DNA, the CDR3 is TGTGCCAGTAGTTTTGGGGGCCAAAGCTCCTACAATGAGCAGTTCTTC.

V usage is TRBV7-9 and J usage is TRBJ1-1; D gene ambiguous. Germline CDR1 SEHNR, CDR2 FQNEAQ (reference sequence). CDR3 size: 11 residues. The V and J ends lost 5 bases and 3 bases respectively, with 4 bases between them. The CDR3 coding sequence is TGTGCCAGCAGCCCCGACACTGAAGCTTTCTTT. It yields the protein CASSPDTEAFF.

This clonotype was detected many times. This chain links TRBV9 with TRBJ2-1, with 8 nucleotides matching TRBD2. The CDR3 extends over 16 amino acids. V shed 4 bases, J shed 4 bases, and the junction held 10 bases outside the gene matches. In germline, CDR1 is SGDLS, CDR2 YYNGEE. DNA for the CDR3: TGTGCCAGCAGCCCCACCATAGCGGGAAGTTACAATGAGCAGTTCTTC. Amino acid sequence: CASSPTIAGSYNEQFF.

This clonotype occurred a few times. This rearrangement joins TRBV5-1 to TRBJ2-7, with 10 bases aligning to TRBD1. Germline V gives CDR1 SGHRS, CDR2 YFSETQ. The CDR3 covers 14 residues. V lost 5 bases, J lost 5 bases, and 7 bases stayed unmatched. CDR3 residues: CASRNRQGAHEQYF. DNA for the CDR3: TGCGCCAGCAGAAACCGACAGGGGGCCCACGAGCAGTACTTC.

This clonotype was seen only a few times. The chain has TRBV7-3 and TRBJ2-7; 8 nucleotides align to TRBD2. The trim removed 5 bases at V and 4 bases at J, leaving 7 bases unmatched. The germline V gene encodes CDR1 SGHTA and CDR2 FQGTGA. This CDR3 has 14 residues. Here the CDR3 reads CASSPRSGGYEQYF. The CDR3 DNA sequence: TGTGCCAGCAGCCCCCGGAGCGGGGGTTACGAGCAGTACTTC.